A single sample gave rise to the 30 T cell receptor beta chains below, sequenced in a study of beta chain features in type 1 diabetes. Study observations and caveats: TCRB CDR3s from Type 1 diabetes patients were moderately but significantly shorter in all four CD4+ subsets.

Expressed TCRB transcripts were sequenced after all isolated RNA was converted to cDNA. The protocol was immunoSEQ multiplex PCR, while the TCRdb copy is restricted to in-frame clones and leaves out a portion. The table includes under 350,000 clones, over 11% detected once. For these TCRs, the target antigens are not known. Sequenced: naive CD4+ T cells from blood. The receptors shown here come from a man aged 30 to 45 with type 1 diabetes.

The chain combines TRBV28 with TRBJ2-5, with unresolved D. V was clipped by 5 bases and J by 5 bases, with 6 bases between them. CDR1 is MDHEN, CDR2 SYDVKM, per germline. There are 11 residues in the CDR3. This CDR3 is CASSPSETQYF. The CDR3 bases are TGTGCCAGCAGTCCTTCGGAGACCCAGTACTTC.

The J gene is TRBJ1-5, the V gene TRBV28; D uncertain. This CDR3 contains 10 residues. The germline V gene has CDR1 MDHEN and CDR2 SYDVKM. V was pared by 9 bases and J by 6 bases, with 6 bases between. CDR3: CARGSQPQHF. The CDR3 DNA follows: TGTGCCAGGGGGAGTCAGCCCCAGCATTTT.

The rearrangement uses TRBV2 and TRBJ2-2; 12 positions match TRBD2. V was pared by 7 bases and J by 6 bases, with 21 bases of the junction left unmatched. The germline CDR1 and CDR2 sequences are SNHLY and FYNNEI. This CDR3 is 20 amino acids long. Written as DNA, the CDR3 is TGTGCCAGCACCTCAATCGGCCGAGAAGGACTAGCGGGAAGGTCCGGGGAGCTGTTTTTT. It translates to CASTSIGREGLAGRSGELFF.

In its sample, this clone was seen a few times. V gene TRBV30 combines with J gene TRBJ2-3, with D hard to call. Trimming shortened V by 2 bases and J by 6 bases, and 6 bases separated the two germline ends. CDR1 GTSNPN and CDR2 SVGIG come from the germline V gene (reference sequence). The CDR3 has 11 amino acids. As DNA, the CDR3 is TGTGCCTGGAGTCAAATGGATACGCAGTATTTT. This encodes CAWSQMDTQYF.

This clone was picked up a small number of times. The V call is TRBV5-4, the J call TRBJ2-7; TRBD2 matches 10 bases. V shed 4 bases, J shed 4 bases, and the junction held 14 bases outside the gene matches. The CDR3 sequence is 17 residues long. Per the germline V gene, CDR1 is SGHNT and CDR2 is YYREEE (reference sequence). The CDR3 DNA follows: TGTGCCAGCAGCCCGCGGGGGCTAGCGGGAGTAGTGTACGAGCAGTACTTC. This gives the protein CASSPRGLAGVVYEQYF.

The V gene is TRBV5-1, the J gene TRBJ2-1, with 11 nucleotides matching TRBD1. The CDR3 is 15 amino acids. Germline trimming cut 4 bases from V and 10 bases from J; bases unmatched to any gene: 10. Germline values: CDR1 SGHRS, CDR2 YFSETQ. In DNA, the CDR3 is TGCGCCAGCAGCGTGGACAGGGGGCTCGGTGGGGAGCAGTTCTTC. This sequence encodes CASSVDRGLGGEQFF.

The chain couples TRBV6-5 to TRBJ2-4, with a weak D call TRBD1 (6 bases). This CDR3 comprises 12 residues. CDR1 and CDR2 from the germline V gene are MNHEY and SVGAGI. V shed 1 base and J shed 14 bases, with 12 bases lying between them. The CDR3 sequence is CASSYLGDIEYF. The CDR3 DNA follows: TGTGCCAGCAGTTACTTGGGGGACATCGAGTACTTC.

V usage is TRBV7-9 and J usage is TRBJ2-7, with TRBD2 identical over 7 bases. Germline V CDR1 and CDR2: SEHNR, FQNEAQ (reference sequence). V shed 5 bases, J shed 3 bases, and the junction held 4 bases outside the gene matches. The CDR3 runs to 13 residues. CDR3 coding DNA: TGTGCCAGCAGCCCTCGGGAGGTCTACGAGCAGTACTTC. It codes for CASSPREVYEQYF.

The V gene is TRBV30, the J gene TRBJ1-4; D may be TRBD1 (6 bases). Germline lookup yields CDR1 GTSNPN and CDR2 SVGIG (reference sequence). The CDR3 length is 14 residues. V was cut by 6 bases and J by 7 bases, with 18 bases left in between. The CDR3 loop reads CACNPGASGEKLFF. In nucleotides, the CDR3 is TGTGCCTGCAATCCAGGGGCCTCGGGTGAAAAACTGTTTTTT.

The V gene is TRBV21-1, the J gene TRBJ2-5; the table names TRBD2, a call not compared with the DNA. TRBV21-1 is reported as a pseudogene. CDR3 length equals 14 residues. CDR3 sequence: CASSPREYQETQYF. CDR3 nucleotide sequence: TGTGCCAGCAGCCCCCGAGAGTACCAAGAGACCCAGTACTTC.

The chain combines TRBV2 with TRBJ1-1, with 11 bases matching TRBD1. From germline, CDR1 is SNHLY and CDR2 FYNNEI. This CDR3 contains 15 residues. The junction had 3 bases not matched to a gene; V was cut back by 2 bases and J by 4 bases. CDR3 residues: CASSELGTGGTEAFF. The CDR3 DNA is TGTGCCAGCAGTGAACTAGGGACAGGGGGCACTGAAGCTTTCTTT. The full variable domain, in which reference TRBV2 and TRBJ1-1 provide the parts outside the CDR3, is EPEVTQTPSHQVTQMGQEVILRCVPISNHLYFYWYRQILGQKVEFLVSFYNNEISEKSEIFDDQFSVERPDGSNFTLKIRSTKLEDSAMYFCASSELGTGGTEAFFGQGTRLTVV.

CDR3 residues: CASSGDSNEQFF. Written as DNA, the CDR3 is TGTGCCAGCAGTGGCGACAGCAATGAGCAGTTCTTC. V and J are TRBV25-1 and TRBJ2-1, with D possibly being TRBD1 (5 bases). CDR3 size: 12 residues. Germline V lookup: CDR1 MGHDK, CDR2 SYGVNS. V lost 4 bases to trimming and J lost 6 bases, with 7 bases between them.

This clone was counted between two and nine times. The genes are TRBV5-4 and TRBJ2-3, with TRBD2 identical over 8 bases. CDR1 and CDR2 (germline): SGHNT, YYREEE (reference sequence). The CDR3 length is 16 residues. Unmatched junction bases numbered 8, after V lost 4 bases and J lost 1 base. CDR3 sequence reads: CASSLRAGEGTDTQYF. CDR3 DNA sequence: TGTGCCAGCAGCCTCAGAGCGGGAGAGGGCACAGATACGCAGTATTTT.

There are a few counts of this clone. The chain links TRBV14 to TRBJ2-2; TRBD2 matches 8 bases. Per germline, CDR1 SGHDN and CDR2 FVKESK. The CDR3 length is 16 residues. V trimming: 2 bases; J trimming: 5 bases; junction bases outside the gene matches: 7. The CDR3 region is CASSQKGSGSTGELFF. DNA of the CDR3: TGTGCCAGCAGCCAAAAAGGAAGCGGGAGTACCGGGGAGCTGTTTTTT.

The chain has TRBV28 and TRBJ2-3, with 10 bases fitting TRBD2. J was trimmed by 2 bases and V by 7 bases; bases with no gene match: 6. This CDR3 comprises 15 residues. In germline, CDR1 is MDHEN, CDR2 SYDVKM. CDR3 DNA sequence: TGTGCCAGCAAAATAGCGGGAGGATTCACAGATACGCAGTATTTT. It yields the protein CASKIAGGFTDTQYF.

This sequence joins TRBV6-6 and TRBJ2-4; 10 bases map to TRBD2. V lost 8 bases, J lost 0 bases, and 7 bases stayed unmatched. This CDR3 spans 16 amino acids. CDR1 is MNHNY and CDR2 is SVGAGI in the germline V gene (reference sequence). CDR3 nucleotide sequence: TGTGCCAGCGATAGCGGGAGGCTGATAGCCAAAAACATTCAGTACTTC. This encodes CASDSGRLIAKNIQYF.

The V call is TRBV11-1, the J call TRBJ2-1, with 7 bases fitting TRBD1. This CDR3 contains 16 residues. Germline lookup yields CDR1 SGHAT and CDR2 FQDESV (reference sequence). The ends lost 2 bases at V and 0 bases at J; junction bases unmatched: 4. CDR3 DNA: TGTGCCAGCAGCTTACCCGGGACAGACTCCTACAATGAGCAGTTCTTC. Its protein product is CASSLPGTDSYNEQFF.

The sample holds a few counts of this clone. V usage is TRBV5-4 and J usage is TRBJ2-4; 7 bases match TRBD1. J lost 7 bases, V lost 4 bases, and 5 bases had no gene match. The V gene's germline CDR1 is SGHNT and CDR2 YYREEE (reference sequence). The CDR3 totals 13 residues. Here the CDR3 DNA reads TGTGCCAGCAGCCAGGGGGACGAGAACATTCAGTACTTC. The encoded protein is CASSQGDENIQYF.

The rearrangement joins TRBV30 to TRBJ1-2; TRBD1 is a possible D gene (5 bases). The germline V gene encodes CDR1 GTSNPN and CDR2 SVGIG (reference sequence). Trimming cost V 2 bases and J 4 bases, with 8 bases left between them. The CDR3 has 12 amino acids. CDR3 coding DNA: TGTGCCTGGAGTATAGGGGCCTATGGCTACACCTTC. It translates to CAWSIGAYGYTF.

This clone turned up a few times. DNA for the CDR3: TGTGCCAGCAGCCCCGGACAGGGGGCTGAAGCTTTCTTT. Its translation: CASSPGQGAEAFF. This sequence joins TRBV4-2 and TRBJ1-1; 10 bases are shared with TRBD1. Germline V gene sequence: CDR1 LGHNA, CDR2 YNFKEQ. Trimming cost V 4 bases and J 6 bases; bases outside gene matches: 2. The CDR3 has 13 residues.

This clone was observed a handful of times. This chain uses TRBV18 with TRBJ1-1; D may be TRBD1 (6 bases). The V gene lost 2 bases and the J gene lost 3 bases, with 16 bases spanning the gap. Germline V gene lookup returns CDR1 KGHSH and CDR2 LQKENI. CDR3 length equals 16 residues. The CDR3 DNA reads TGTGCCAGCTCACCAATTGTTGGGCCAGGGGACACTGAAGCTTTCTTT. It encodes CASSPIVGPGDTEAFF.

The rearrangement links TRBV18 to TRBJ2-7; D remains unclear. The V end was cut by 3 bases, the J end by 4 bases, with 10 bases between. The V gene's germline CDR1 is KGHSH and CDR2 LQKENI. The CDR3 is 13 amino acids. This CDR3 is CASSPPGEYEQYF. For the CDR3, the DNA is TGTGCCAGCTCACCCCCAGGTGAATACGAGCAGTACTTC.

V usage is TRBV7-8 and J usage is TRBJ1-1; 8 positions agree with TRBD1. The CDR3 is 14 residues long. Germline CDR1 is SGHVS and CDR2 is FQNEAQ. Unmatched junction bases numbered 5, after V lost 3 bases and J lost 5 bases. The CDR3 DNA is TGTGCCAGCAGCTTTGACAGGGGTGGGACTGAAGCTTTCTTT. Translated: CASSFDRGGTEAFF. Based on the CDR3 plus reference TRBV7-8 and TRBJ1-1, the full variable domain is GAGVSQSPRYKVAKRGQDVALRCDPISGHVSLFWYQQALGQGPEFLTYFQNEAQLDKSGLPSDRFFAERPEGSVSTLKIQRTQQEDSAVYLCASSFDRGGTEAFFGQGTRLTVV.

This clone has more than one count but fewer than ten. The chain employs TRBV6-1 and TRBJ2-7; the match to TRBD1 covers 9 bases. V shed 9 bases and J 6 bases; nucleotides not matched to a gene: 12. CDR3 size: 14 residues. Germline assignment: CDR1 MNHNS and CDR2 SASEGT. This chain's CDR3 is CASPGQGLGSEQYF. The DNA for the CDR3 is TGTGCCAGTCCGGGACAGGGATTAGGGAGCGAGCAGTACTTC.

The chain joins TRBV7-2 to TRBJ2-7; 7 nucleotides line up with TRBD1. The germline V gene has CDR1 SGHTA and CDR2 FQGNSA. The V and J ends lost 5 bases and 3 bases, in that order; junction bases with no gene match: 7. The CDR3 has 14 residues. The CDR3: CASSRRQGSYEQYF. The CDR3 DNA sequence: TGTGCCAGCAGCCGGAGACAGGGTAGCTACGAGCAGTACTTC.

This clone was observed a few times. The rearrangement joins TRBV7-2 to TRBJ2-7, with 9 bases fitting TRBD2. This CDR3 region has 15 residues. V gave up 4 bases and J gave up 3 bases; unmatched junction bases: 7. Germline V lookup: CDR1 SGHTA, CDR2 FQGNSA. The CDR3, as DNA: TGTGCCAGCAGCTCGTCTAGCGGGGTCTACTACGAGCAGTACTTC. Its protein is CASSSSSGVYYEQYF.

This chain joins TRBV28 and TRBJ1-2; 8 nucleotides agree with TRBD1. This CDR3 contains 15 residues. Germline trimming cut 4 bases from V and 5 bases from J; bases unmatched to any gene: 9. Germline CDR1 MDHEN, CDR2 SYDVKM. CDR3 residues: CASSYQGAAYYGYTF. CDR3 sequence (DNA): TGTGCCAGCAGTTATCAGGGGGCGGCGTATTATGGCTACACCTTC.

The chain has TRBV28 and TRBJ1-2; 7 bases fit TRBD1. V trimming: 4 bases; J trimming: 7 bases; junction bases outside the gene matches: 3. Germline lookup yields CDR1 MDHEN and CDR2 SYDVKM. The CDR3 is 12 amino acids. CDR3 amino acids: CASSSGTVGYTF. The CDR3 DNA sequence: TGTGCCAGCAGTTCCGGGACAGTTGGCTACACCTTC.

The chain combines TRBV5-4 with TRBJ1-1; D is unresolved. Trimming removed 0 bases at V and 8 bases at J, with 8 bases between. This CDR3 is built from 12 residues. Germline V gene data show CDR1 as SGHNT and CDR2 as YYREEE (reference sequence). CDR3 in DNA: TGTGCCAGCAGCTTGGACGCCGGGGAAGCTTTCTTT. Translating gives CASSLDAGEAFF.

The V and J genes are TRBV7-8 and TRBJ1-2; the D gene is possibly TRBD1 (6 bases). V lost 5 bases and J 4 bases, leaving 17 bases between the germline ends. This CDR3 region has 15 residues. Per the germline V gene, CDR1 is SGHVS and CDR2 is FQNEAQ. The CDR3 DNA reads as TGTGCCAGCAGCGTAGGGGCTGGACAGCCCTATGGCTACACCTTC. It is translated as CASSVGAGQPYGYTF. Variable domain in full (rest from reference TRBV7-8 and TRBJ1-2): GAGVSQSPRYKVAKRGQDVALRCDPISGHVSLFWYQQALGQGPEFLTYFQNEAQLDKSGLPSDRFFAERPEGSVSTLKIQRTQQEDSAVYLCASSVGAGQPYGYTFGSGTRLTVV.